The 25 T cell receptor beta chains listed next were all sequenced from one sample in a study of type 1 regulatory T cells. These receptors have no identified antigens. Using its own MiXCR run on the reads, TCRdb lists one record per CDR3 protein. The sample contains approximately 42,000 distinct CDR3 sequences, over 9% of which appear only once. Sequences were obtained from cultured non-Tr1 T cells, either the whole culture or a sorted T cell fraction (not recorded which). Receptors originate from a human donor in good health.

The table lists this clonotype with many counts. V gene TRBV7-2 combines with J gene TRBJ2-5, with D possibly matching TRBD2 (6 bases). The CDR3 is made up of 15 amino acids. Germline V lookup: CDR1 SGHTA, CDR2 FQGNSA. V lost 1 base to trimming and J lost 1 base, with 10 bases between them. This CDR3 is CASSLVGGTQETQYF. For the CDR3, the DNA is TGTGCCAGCAGCTTAGTCGGCGGGACCCAAGAGACCCAGTACTTC.

This clonotype was observed a few times. The chain combines TRBV24-1 with TRBJ2-1; 8 nucleotides align to TRBD1. CDR3 length: 16 amino acids. The V gene's germline CDR1 is KGHDR and CDR2 SFDVKD. Germline trimming cut 4 bases from V and 0 bases from J; bases unmatched to any gene: 4. The CDR3 reads CATSDPTGGSYNEQFF. In nucleotides, the CDR3 is TGTGCCACCAGTGACCCCACAGGGGGCTCCTACAATGAGCAGTTCTTC.

Many counts were recorded for this clonotype. The junction departs from the called germline gene at one end, perhaps through a read error. This chain joins TRBV7-7 and TRBJ2-1, with a possible D match to TRBD2 (7 bases). There are 15 residues in the CDR3. Germline V gives CDR1 SSHAT, CDR2 FNYEAQ (reference sequence). CDR3 region: CASSPGRGSYNEQFF. The CDR3 bases are TGTGCTAGCAGCCCTGGGAGGGGGTCCTACAATGAGCAGTTCTTC.

This clonotype was observed at least ten times. The J gene is TRBJ2-2, the V gene TRBV5-6, with no clear D. From germline, CDR1 is SGHDT and CDR2 YYEEEE. The CDR3 covers 15 residues. The V end lost 4 bases, the J end lost 4 bases, and 14 bases lay between the germline ends. DNA of the CDR3: TGTGCCAGCAGCATCTGGACCATTCCCACCGGGGAGCTGTTTTTT. Translation gives CASSIWTIPTGELFF.

This clonotype was seen many times. The V gene is TRBV20-1, the J gene TRBJ1-5; TRBD1 aligns across 8 bases. Looked up from germline, CDR1 is DFQATT and CDR2 is SNEGSKA (reference sequence). The ends lost 3 bases at V and 5 bases at J; junction bases unmatched: 0. The CDR3 contains 12 residues. CDR3 region: CSARTGDQPQHF. For the CDR3, the DNA is TGCAGTGCTAGGACAGGGGATCAGCCCCAGCATTTT.

Notes on this clonotype: Being one base from a much bigger clone, this may be a read error. This is likely a read error, given that the CDR3 carries no conserved phenylalanine or tryptophan at its end. This rearrangement joins TRBV9 to TRBJ2-3, with 9 bases that match TRBD2. Trimming took 3 bases from V and 3 from J; bases not matched to a gene: 2. Germline CDR1 is SGDLS and CDR2 is YYNGEE. This CDR3 spans 14 amino acids. CDR3 protein: CASSAGLATDTQYL. CDR3 DNA: TGTGCCAGCAGCGCAGGACTAGCGACAGATACGCAGTATCTT.

This clonotype has just a few counts. V is TRBV7-8 and J is TRBJ1-1; 8 bases agree with TRBD1. The germline CDR1 and CDR2 sequences are SGHVS and FQNEAQ. V gave up 5 bases and J gave up 2 bases; unmatched junction bases: 7. The CDR3 extends over 15 amino acids. CDR3 loop: CASSQGQAINTEAFF. The CDR3 DNA sequence: TGTGCCAGCAGCCAGGGACAGGCGATAAACACTGAAGCTTTCTTT.

This clonotype showed up many times. The chain has TRBV29-1 and TRBJ2-3; D perhaps matches TRBD2 (6 bases). The germline V gene encodes CDR1 SQVTM and CDR2 ANQGSEA. The CDR3 spans 14 residues. V was clipped by 5 bases and J by 3 bases, with 15 bases between them. CDR3 amino acids: CSVRSGLNTDTQYF. In DNA, the CDR3 is TGCAGCGTTCGGAGCGGGCTAAATACAGATACGCAGTATTTT.

Of note for this clonotype: This may be a read error, as it is one base from a much larger clone. The rearrangement uses TRBV12-3 or TRBV12-4 and TRBJ1-5; D unresolved. The length of the CDR3 is 12 residues. This CDR3 reads CGSRTSVEPQHF. CDR3 coding DNA: TGTGGCAGCAGGACGAGCGTAGAGCCCCAGCATTTT.

There are many counts of this clonotype. The V and J genes are TRBV10-3 and TRBJ1-2; a possible D gene is TRBD1 (6 bases). Germline CDR1 reads ENHRY; CDR2 reads SYGVKD. CDR3 size: 13 residues. V lost 7 bases and J 0 bases, leaving 9 bases between the germline ends. The CDR3 region has the DNA TGTGCCATCATGGACAGCACTAACTATGGCTACACCTTC. It translates to CAIMDSTNYGYTF.

Many counts were recorded for this clonotype. The chain combines TRBV12-3 or TRBV12-4 with TRBJ2-1, with a weak D call TRBD1 (6 bases). The CDR3 sequence is 15 residues long. V was shortened by 8 bases and J by 0 bases, with 14 bases between the two germline ends. The CDR3 nucleotides are TGTGCCAGCGATAAGAGGGGGATCTCCTACAATGAGCAGTTCTTC. The encoded protein is CASDKRGISYNEQFF.

The chain couples TRBV15 to TRBJ2-1, with TRBD2 matching 10 bases. The CDR3 is made up of 17 amino acids. Trimming at V came to 3 bases and at J to 4 bases, leaving 9 bases not matched to a gene. Germline V CDR1 and CDR2: LNHNV, YYDKDF (reference sequence). In DNA form, the CDR3 reads TGTGCCACCAGCAGCGACCGGACTAGCGGAAAATACAATGAGCAGTTCTTC. Its protein product is CATSSDRTSGKYNEQFF.

This clonotype showed up just a few times. V usage is TRBV2 and J usage is TRBJ1-2, with a tentative D call TRBD1 (6 bases). The V and J ends lost 6 bases and 6 bases respectively, with 17 bases between them. This CDR3 has 14 amino acids. CDR1 and CDR2 from the germline V gene are SNHLY and FYNNEI. In DNA, the CDR3 is TGTGCCAGCAGGAGCAGGGGAGGATTTGATGGCTACACCTTC. Translating gives CASRSRGGFDGYTF.

This clonotype was detected ten times or more. The DNA of the CDR3 is TGTGCCAGCAGTGTTGTAAACACTGAAGCTTTCTTT. It specifies CASSVVNTEAFF. The rearrangement joins TRBV2 to TRBJ1-1; D uncertain. V gave up 4 bases and J gave up 2 bases, with 5 bases separating them. CDR1 is SNHLY, CDR2 FYNNEI, per germline. This CDR3 has 12 residues.

Judged by abundance, this clonotype is medium-sized. The V and J genes are TRBV5-1 and TRBJ2-2; 8 nucleotides line up with TRBD1. Germline CDR1 reads SGHRS; CDR2 reads YFSETQ. V shed 3 bases and J 7 bases; nucleotides not matched to a gene: 8. The CDR3 is made up of 15 amino acids. This CDR3 reads CASSSDRDRFGELFF. CDR3 sequence (DNA): TGCGCCAGCAGCTCGGACAGGGATCGCTTCGGGGAGCTGTTTTTT. The full variable domain, with the rest looked up from reference TRBV5-1 and TRBJ2-2, is KAGVTQTPRYLIKTRGQQVTLSCSPISGHRSVSWYQQTPGQGLQFLFEYFSETQRNKGNFPGRFSGRQFSNSRSEMNVSTLELGDSALYLCASSSDRDRFGELFFGEGSRLTVL.

This clonotype was seen only a few times. The chain employs TRBV3-1 and TRBJ1-6, with 9 bases matching TRBD1. J was trimmed by 5 bases and V by 0 bases; bases with no gene match: 2. CDR1 and CDR2 from the germline V gene are LGHDT and YNNKEL (reference sequence). The CDR3 is 16 residues long. The CDR3 bases are TGTGCCAGCAGCCAAGATGGGACAGGGCATAATTCACCCCTCCACTTT. Protein sequence: CASSQDGTGHNSPLHF.

This clonotype was detected only once. This may be a read error: a much more frequent sequence differs by one nucleotide. The genes are TRBV3-1 and TRBJ2-1, with TRBD1 matching 10 bases. There are 19 residues in the CDR3. From germline, CDR1 is LGHDT and CDR2 YNNKEL (reference sequence). Unmatched junction bases numbered 16, after V lost 6 bases and J lost 2 bases. The CDR3 bases are TGTGCCAGCAGACCTTGGACAGGGGGAGGGCTACGCCCCTACAATGAGCAGTTCTTC. It translates to CASRPWTGGGLRPYNEQFF.

The V call is TRBV5-1, the J call TRBJ2-2, with TRBD2 as a possible D gene (6 bases). This CDR3 is built from 15 residues. The V end was cut by 0 bases, the J end by 4 bases, with 10 bases between. Germline CDR1 and CDR2: SGHRS and YFSETQ. The CDR3 reads CASSLALTSTGELFF. CDR3 nucleotides: TGCGCCAGCAGCTTGGCCCTGACTAGCACCGGGGAGCTGTTTTTT.

This clonotype was counted at least ten times. Here the CDR3 reads CASSLGSGGGLEQYF. For the CDR3, the DNA is TGCGCCAGCAGCTTGGGTAGCGGAGGGGGGCTCGAGCAGTACTTC. V usage is TRBV5-1 and J usage is TRBJ2-7; D tentatively fits TRBD1 or TRBD2 (6 bases each). Looked up from germline, CDR1 is SGHRS and CDR2 is YFSETQ. CDR3 size: 15 residues. V was trimmed by 0 bases and J by 6 bases, leaving 16 bases between them.

The V call is TRBV12-3 or TRBV12-4, the J call TRBJ2-7; 9 bases fit TRBD1. The CDR3 sequence is 15 residues long. After removal of 6 bases from V and 3 bases from J, the junction contained 9 bases not matched to a gene. The CDR3 coding sequence is TGTGCCAGCAGCGACACCGGGACAGGGCACTACGAGCAGTACTTC. Its protein product is CASSDTGTGHYEQYF.

This clonotype was counted many times. The chain carries TRBV6-5 and TRBJ1-5, with TRBD1 matching over 7 bases. This CDR3 is built from 16 residues. Germline values: CDR1 MNHEY, CDR2 SVGAGI. V was clipped by 6 bases and J by 0 bases; unmatched bases: 8. The CDR3 DNA follows: TGTGCCAGCAGGCCCGGGACAGATTATAGCAATCAGCCCCAGCATTTT. Translating gives CASRPGTDYSNQPQHF.

This clonotype was recorded at least ten times. This rearrangement joins TRBV6-1 to TRBJ1-5; tentative D call: TRBD1 (5 bases). The CDR3 loop spans 16 amino acids. Trimming pared 3 bases from V and 2 bases from J, leaving 14 bases between. Germline V gene data show CDR1 as MNHNS and CDR2 as SASEGT. CDR3 coding DNA: TGTGCCAGCAGTGACGTTGGGGGTTGGGGCAATCAGCCCCAGCATTTT. As protein: CASSDVGGWGNQPQHF.

The CDR3 nucleotides read TGTGCCAGCAGCCCGGACAGGTTTACCTACGAGCAGTACTTC. It specifies CASSPDRFTYEQYF. The rearrangement uses TRBV7-2 and TRBJ2-7, with TRBD1 identical over 7 bases. Unmatched junction bases numbered 6, after V lost 5 bases and J lost 2 bases. This CDR3 comprises 14 residues. Germline V gene lookup returns CDR1 SGHTA and CDR2 FQGNSA.

The sample holds one count of this clonotype. The chain combines TRBV5-1 with TRBJ1-1; 10 bases are a match to TRBD1. The CDR3 totals 14 residues. Trimming at V came to 4 bases and at J to 6 bases, leaving 6 bases not matched to a gene. Germline values: CDR1 SGHRS, CDR2 YFSETQ. The CDR3 reads CASSEGQGKAEAFF. The CDR3 nucleotides are TGCGCCAGCAGCGAGGGACAGGGGAAAGCTGAAGCTTTCTTT. The full variable domain, completed using reference TRBV5-1 and TRBJ1-1, is KAGVTQTPRYLIKTRGQQVTLSCSPISGHRSVSWYQQTPGQGLQFLFEYFSETQRNKGNFPGRFSGRQFSNSRSEMNVSTLELGDSALYLCASSEGQGKAEAFFGQGTRLTVV.

This chain joins TRBV6-1 and TRBJ2-4; D unclear. The germline V and J ends were trimmed by 5 bases and 9 bases, with 5 bases remaining between them. Germline V gene lookup returns CDR1 MNHNS and CDR2 SASEGT. CDR3 length equals 10 residues. CDR3 in amino acids: CASSSVIQYF. The CDR3 region has the DNA TGTGCCAGCAGTTCAGTCATTCAGTACTTC.